The clone carrying this T cell receptor (beta chain) was seen a handful of times. An equimolar mix of two oligonucleotides served as the beta constant-region primer for TRBC1 and TRBC2. An oligonucleotide with the SP2 primer and a 12-nucleotide UMI was ligated to the cDNA 3' end. TCRdb re-derived calls from the UMI-ligation and nested PCR reads in MiXCR, one entry per CDR3 protein. Among 140,000 to 150,000 distinct CDR3 sequences listed, over 15% were seen once. CDR1 is SQVTM and CDR2 is ANQGSEA in the germline V gene. The CDR3 length is 15 residues. These data come from a study of naive and memory T cell subsets.

Source material: naive CD4+ T cells from blood. The chain couples TRBV29-1 to TRBJ2-3; 8 positions agree with TRBD2. The sequence was collected from a human donor in good health. The CDR3 sequence is CTLRLGSGAADTQYF. The CDR3 DNA reads TGCACCCTGAGGTTGGGTAGCGGGGCCGCAGATACGCAGTATTTT.